The T cell receptor (beta chain) under discussion was sequenced for a study of fetal regulatory T cell absence and autoimmunity. The survey-level immunoSEQ assay was used. The assay was immunoSEQ multiplex PCR, and TCRdb's table has in-frame clones only and misses some. The table has more than 90,000 clones, around 72% seen once. Concerning this clone itself: The target antigen is unknown.

The CDR3 contains 15 residues. Trimming cost V 6 bases and J 5 bases; bases outside gene matches: 10. Germline CDR1 is MGHRA and CDR2 is YSYEKL. Overall study results and limits: Compared with cord blood, pancreas showed oligoclonal TCR enrichment, some clones over 95-fold.

Sequenced: pancreas tissue. The chain uses TRBV4-1 and TRBJ2-3, with 8 bases that match TRBD2. The TCR was taken from a male donor with IPEX syndrome. The CDR3 sequence: CASRRNWLAGDTQYF. For the CDR3, the DNA is TGCGCCAGCAGACGGAACTGGCTAGCGGGAGATACGCAGTATTTT.